The T cell receptor (beta chain) under discussion was sequenced for a study of blood T cells in healthy people across ages. There were at least 5 micrograms of total RNA extracted from every sample. This clonotype was seen a few times. Antigen unknown. A second PCR, run for about 6 to 12 cycles, used a sample-barcoded 5' primer plus a J-beta primer mix. TCRdb independently ran MiXCR on the 5' RACE reads; one entry per CDR3 protein. The table records around 1,000,000 distinct CDR3 sequences, 25% of them present only once. Broader study findings: A roughly linear age-dependent decrease characterized TCR beta diversity per million T cells. The unknown donor CMV status may have confounded expanded clonotype changes.

The same sample was also used in a study of T cells of mothers and their children. As reported in that work: Healthy Caucasian mothers, a few in number, and their six children were the donors.

Sequencing was performed on blood. The sequence came from a girl aged 2-10 years in good health.

CDR3 in amino acids: CASSLGGTAAFF. CDR3 sequence (DNA): TGTGCCAGCAGTTTGGGTGGTACGGCGGCTTTCTTT. This chain links TRBV27 with TRBJ1-1; D uncertain. The V gene's germline CDR1 is MNHEY and CDR2 SMNVEV (reference sequence). Trimming removed 3 bases at V and 11 bases at J, with 13 bases between. The CDR3 has 12 amino acids.